The entry below describes one T cell receptor (beta chain). Naive CD4+ cells had CD25+ Tregs removed. Each CDR3 protein is one row after TCRdb ran MiXCR on the 5' RACE reads. Among tens of thousands of distinct CDR3 sequences listed, 15% to 20% were seen once. The V gene lost 0 bases and the J gene lost 0 bases, with 8 bases spanning the gap. The CDR3 spans 15 residues. Germline assignment: CDR1 SGHRS and CDR2 YFSETQ. The rearrangement uses TRBV5-1 and TRBJ2-3; D not certain. The material sequenced was naive CD4+ T cells sorted from blood. Indicated subset: naive CD4+ T cells, CD4+CD45RA+CD25-. This receptor was obtained from a female donor with breast cancer. CDR3 DNA sequence: TGCGCCAGCAGCTTGGGCCGGCCAAGCACAGATACGCAGTATTTT. Translation gives CASSLGRPSTDTQYF.